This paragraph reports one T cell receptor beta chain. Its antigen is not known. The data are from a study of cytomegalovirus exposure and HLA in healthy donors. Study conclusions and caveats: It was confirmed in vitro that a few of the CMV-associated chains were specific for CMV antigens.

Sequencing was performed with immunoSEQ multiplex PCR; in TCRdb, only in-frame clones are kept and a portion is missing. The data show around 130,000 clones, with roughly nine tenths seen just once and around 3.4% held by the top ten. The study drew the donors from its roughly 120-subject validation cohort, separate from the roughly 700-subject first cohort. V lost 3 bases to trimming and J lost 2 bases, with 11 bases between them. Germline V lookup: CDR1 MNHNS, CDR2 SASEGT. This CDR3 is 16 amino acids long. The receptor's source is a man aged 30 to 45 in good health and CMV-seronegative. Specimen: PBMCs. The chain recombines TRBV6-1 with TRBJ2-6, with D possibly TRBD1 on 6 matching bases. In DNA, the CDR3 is TGTGCCAGCAGTGAGGGGCAGGGGACTGGGGCCAACGTCCTGACTTTC. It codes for CASSEGQGTGANVLTF.